The 23 T cell receptor beta chains reported below all come from one sample, sequenced in a study of T cell repertoires in cytomegalovirus infection (dated by TCRdb to about 2019). Which antigens these TCRs recognize remains unknown. The instrument was an Illumina HiSeq 1500. Using fastp at Q25 and MiXCR, TCRdb reprocessed the public reads and kept productive beta chains. A single entry per CDR3 protein holds the most common genes and DNA from its merged rows. The sample includes 450,000 to 650,000 distinct CDR3 sequences, with 35% to 50% observed a single time. The ten largest clones represent about 48% of the sample. Explained via the paper, the treatment or condition label denotes: in vitro stimulation with specific CMV peptide epitopes to enrich CMV-specific T cells. Here the sequenced sample was cultured PBMCs, taken from culture after CMV antigen stimulation. These receptors were taken from a human donor in good health (CMV status not recorded). Some clones in this sample may be carry-over from other donors' samples.

This clonotype turned up a few times. The V call is TRBV6-2 or TRBV6-3, the J call TRBJ2-1; D is perhaps TRBD2 (6 bases). Germline V gene lookup returns CDR1 MNHEY and CDR2 SVGEGT. With 6 bases removed from V and 7 bases from J, the gap between germline ends came to 13 bases. This CDR3 is built from 13 residues. The CDR3 bases are TGTGCCAGCAGGTTAGGAGGGGATAATGAGCAGTTCTTC. Its protein is CASRLGGDNEQFF.

This chain joins TRBV7-2 and TRBJ2-3; D might be TRBD2 (7 bases). Looked up from germline, CDR1 is SGHTA and CDR2 is FQGNSA. V shed 4 bases and J shed 5 bases, with 13 bases lying between them. This CDR3 contains 14 residues. The CDR3 bases are TGTGCCAGCAGCTCCGCGGGGGCGCGAGATACGCAGTATTTT. Protein sequence: CASSSAGARDTQYF.

This clonotype was counted only a few times. This chain uses TRBV6-1 with TRBJ2-6; a weak D match, TRBD1 (5 bases). With 4 bases removed from V and 4 bases from J, the gap between germline ends came to 17 bases. This CDR3 region has 17 residues. Germline V gene lookup returns CDR1 MNHNS and CDR2 SASEGT. The CDR3 protein is CASSVQGGETGANVLTF. CDR3 DNA: TGTGCCAGCAGTGTCCAGGGTGGCGAGACAGGGGCCAACGTCCTGACTTTC.

This clonotype was recorded at least ten times. Sequence at one end of the junction differs from germline and may be a read error. This sequence joins TRBV28 and TRBJ2-4, with TRBD1 as a possible D gene (6 bases). The V gene's germline CDR1 is MDHEN and CDR2 SYDVKM. The CDR3 totals 12 residues. The CDR3 region is CASSLMGAQPGF. The CDR3 DNA is TGTGCCAGCAGTTTGATGGGGGCCCAACCAGGGTTC.

Many counts were recorded for this clonotype. CDR3 sequence reads: CASSPRRSYNEQFF. In DNA form, the CDR3 reads TGTGCCAGCAGCCCCCGACGCTCCTACAATGAGCAGTTCTTC. This sequence joins TRBV7-2 and TRBJ2-1; D not resolved. The germline gives CDR1 SGHTA, CDR2 FQGNSA. The V end was cut by 5 bases, the J end by 0 bases, with 8 bases between. This CDR3 region has 14 residues.

This clonotype was recorded once. The J gene is TRBJ2-3, the V gene TRBV20-1; 9 bases align to TRBD2. There are 18 residues in the CDR3. Per germline, CDR1 DFQATT and CDR2 SNEGSKA (reference sequence). V dropped 2 bases and J dropped 0; count of bases not matched to a gene: 12. CDR3 region: CSARMVASGKGSTDTQYF. DNA of the CDR3: TGCAGTGCTAGAATGGTAGCTAGCGGGAAAGGAAGCACAGATACGCAGTATTTT.

This clonotype turned up a few times. The chain is built from TRBV4-1 and TRBJ2-6, with D possibly TRBD1 on 6 matching bases. Germline assignment: CDR1 MGHRA and CDR2 YSYEKL. V lost 2 bases and J 4 bases, leaving 18 bases between the germline ends. The CDR3 is 18 amino acids. CDR3 protein: CASSQRTVLNPGANVLTF. CDR3 bases: TGCGCCAGCAGCCAAAGGACAGTCCTTAATCCGGGGGCCAACGTCCTGACTTTC.

This clonotype was detected a few times. This chain links TRBV14 with TRBJ2-3; D gene ambiguous. Germline lookup yields CDR1 SGHDN and CDR2 FVKESK. Trimming left V 3 bases short and J 1 base short, with 11 bases between. CDR3 length: 15 residues. CDR3 DNA: TGTGCCAGCAGCCACTGGTTCAGCGGCACAGATACGCAGTATTTT. Translated: CASSHWFSGTDTQYF.

V gene TRBV27 combines with J gene TRBJ2-5, with TRBD2 matching over 13 bases. Germline CDR1 reads MNHEY; CDR2 reads SMNVEV (reference sequence). Trimming took 5 bases from V and 5 from J; bases not matched to a gene: 2. The CDR3 is 14 amino acids. CDR3 DNA sequence: TGTGCCAGCAGTAGGGGACTAGCGGGGGAGACCCAGTACTTC. Its translation is CASSRGLAGETQYF.

The V gene is TRBV29-1, the J gene TRBJ2-5; D call uncertain. From germline, CDR1 is SQVTM and CDR2 ANQGSEA. CDR3 length equals 13 residues. V lost 1 base to trimming and J lost 2 bases, with 8 bases between them. The CDR3 nucleotides are TGCAGCGTTGAAGGGGTCAGTCAAGAGACCCAGTACTTC. This codes for CSVEGVSQETQYF.

The sample holds a few counts of this clonotype. The V and J genes are TRBV28 and TRBJ1-5; maybe TRBD1 (6 bases). The CDR3 totals 15 residues. Germline V gene lookup returns CDR1 MDHEN and CDR2 SYDVKM. The germline V and J ends were trimmed by 10 bases and 0 bases, with 16 bases remaining between them. CDR3 DNA sequence: TGTGCCATCCAGGGGAGCCAGTATAGCAATCAGCCCCAGCATTTT. This codes for CAIQGSQYSNQPQHF.

The table lists this clonotype with a few counts. This chain connects TRBV7-9 to TRBJ2-1; the D gene is possibly TRBD1 (6 bases). This CDR3 spans 15 amino acids. Germline CDR1 and CDR2: SEHNR and FQNEAQ (reference sequence). Trimming removed 1 base at V and 9 bases at J, with 16 bases between. The CDR3 region has the DNA TGTGCCAGCAGCTTAGGGACTGGTGTACAGGGTGAGCAGTTCTTC. Protein sequence: CASSLGTGVQGEQFF.

The CDR3 spells CASSTVYNEQFF. DNA of the CDR3: TGTGCCAGCAGTACCGTCTACAATGAGCAGTTCTTC. The chain links TRBV12-3 or TRBV12-4 to TRBJ2-1; D remains unclear. V shed 5 bases and J shed 3 bases, with 5 bases lying between them. This CDR3 contains 12 residues.

V and J are TRBV27 and TRBJ2-3; 12 bases align to TRBD2. Germline V CDR1 and CDR2: MNHEY, SMNVEV (reference sequence). Trimming cost V 6 bases and J 2 bases; bases outside gene matches: 12. The CDR3 runs to 18 residues. CDR3 DNA: TGTGCCAGCAGCCCGACTAGCGGGGGTCCCGACGACACAGATACGCAGTATTTT. This sequence encodes CASSPTSGGPDDTDTQYF.

This clonotype has more than one count but fewer than ten. The CDR3 region is CASSPSGDANEQFF. The CDR3 DNA sequence: TGTGCCAGCAGCCCGAGCGGGGACGCCAATGAGCAGTTCTTC. The chain combines TRBV27 with TRBJ2-1; 7 nucleotides agree with TRBD2. With V trimmed by 6 bases and J by 6 bases, 8 bases remained unmatched. The CDR3 loop spans 14 amino acids. Germline V lookup: CDR1 MNHEY, CDR2 SMNVEV (reference sequence).

This clonotype has more than one count but fewer than ten. CDR3 amino acids: CASRSLRYEQYF. In DNA, the CDR3 is TGTGCCAGCAGGTCCCTGAGGTACGAGCAGTACTTC. The chain joins TRBV12-3 or TRBV12-4 to TRBJ2-7; D uncertain. Trimming pared 6 bases from V and 4 bases from J, leaving 10 bases between. This CDR3 contains 12 residues.

This clonotype was seen more than once but under ten times. The J gene is TRBJ1-2, the V gene TRBV27; D possibly corresponds to TRBD1 (5 bases). The V gene lost 5 bases and the J gene lost 7 bases, with 20 bases spanning the gap. CDR1 and CDR2 (germline): MNHEY, SMNVEV (reference sequence). This CDR3 comprises 15 residues. CDR3 protein: CASSPPRDYPSGYTF. In nucleotides, the CDR3 is TGTGCCAGCAGTCCCCCCCGGGACTACCCTTCTGGCTACACCTTC.

The chain is built from TRBV7-8 and TRBJ2-4; possibly TRBD2 for D (5 bases). CDR1 SGHVS and CDR2 FQNEAQ come from the germline V gene. V was trimmed by 7 bases and J by 1 base, leaving 11 bases between them. The CDR3 runs 14 residues. The CDR3 nucleotides read TGTGCCAGCACCCCCCGCGGGGCCAAAAACATTCAGTACTTC. Translation gives CASTPRGAKNIQYF.

The rearrangement joins TRBV7-2 to TRBJ2-2, with 8 bases that match TRBD2. The junction had 7 bases not matched to a gene; V was cut back by 2 bases and J by 5 bases. The germline gives CDR1 SGHTA, CDR2 FQGNSA. The CDR3 sequence is 16 residues long. CDR3 protein: CASSLRGGGRTGELFF. CDR3 sequence (DNA): TGTGCCAGCAGCTTACGGGGGGGTGGTAGGACCGGGGAGCTGTTTTTT.

The gene calls are TRBV6-2 or TRBV6-3 and TRBJ2-4; D possibly corresponds to TRBD2 (5 bases). The CDR3 is made up of 14 amino acids. Deletions cut 0 bases from V and 5 bases from J, with 8 bases between. CDR1 is MNHEY, CDR2 SVGEGT, per germline. This chain's CDR3 is CASSYSKRQNIQYF. CDR3 sequence (DNA): TGTGCCAGCAGTTACTCGAAGCGGCAAAACATTCAGTACTTC.

This chain links TRBV7-2 with TRBJ2-1; 8 bases are a match to TRBD1. The trim removed 4 bases at V and 6 bases at J, leaving 5 bases unmatched. The CDR3 has 14 residues. The germline V gene encodes CDR1 SGHTA and CDR2 FQGNSA. The CDR3: CASSSPGQVNEQFF. As DNA, the CDR3 is TGTGCCAGCAGCTCCCCGGGACAGGTCAATGAGCAGTTCTTC. The full variable domain, with the rest looked up from reference TRBV7-2 and TRBJ2-1, is GAGVSQSPSNKVTEKGKDVELRCDPISGHTALYWYRQSLGQGLEFLIYFQGNSAPDKSGLPSDRFSAERTGGSVSTLTIQRTQQEDSAVYLCASSSPGQVNEQFFGPGTRLTVL.

This sequence joins TRBV7-2 and TRBJ1-2; D not certain. The CDR3 loop spans 14 amino acids. Germline CDR1 is SGHTA and CDR2 is FQGNSA. V was clipped by 2 bases and J by 8 bases, with 15 bases between them. The CDR3 protein is CASSLSGVLQGYTF. CDR3 sequence (DNA): TGTGCCAGCAGCTTATCCGGGGTGCTTCAAGGCTACACCTTC.

The gene calls are TRBV20-1 and TRBJ2-1, with 10 bases aligning to TRBD2. The CDR3 has 14 amino acids. Per the germline V gene, CDR1 is DFQATT and CDR2 is SNEGSKA (reference sequence). Trimming at V came to 4 bases and at J to 6 bases, leaving 6 bases not matched to a gene. The CDR3 loop reads CSATISGRANEQFF. As DNA, the CDR3 is TGCAGTGCTACTATAAGCGGGAGGGCCAATGAGCAGTTCTTC.